This T cell receptor beta chain was obtained from a study of blood T cell dynamics during melanoma immunotherapy. Study context: First-line therapy was either pembrolizumab or nivolumab with ipilimumab for metastatic melanoma.

This CDR3 contains 15 residues. V was pared by 4 bases and J by 0 bases, with 10 bases between. Germline V gives CDR1 LGHNA, CDR2 YNFKEQ. Each bulk PBMC sample had approximately 0.35 ug DNA loaded. TCRdb's copy holds only in-frame clones and misses some; the assay was immunoSEQ multiplex PCR. The sample holds approximately 6,100 clones, approximately 90% seen once. In its sample, this clone was seen a few times. Its cognate antigen is unknown. General observations from the study: It remained unknown if the driving T cell clones were melanoma-specific.

Time point here: pre-treatment baseline. Patients had no prior systemic cancer treatment, immunosuppressants or other active cancers. The sequence was obtained from a human donor with melanoma. Sequencing was performed on blood, taken from a patient treated with checkpoint blockade. This chain links TRBV4-2 with TRBJ1-3; D not certain. As DNA, the CDR3 is TGTGCCAGCAGCCGAGACCCTGGCTCTGGAAACACCATATATTTT. Its protein is CASSRDPGSGNTIYF.